This TCR beta chain was observed in a study of T cells in Graves' hyperthyroidism and ophthalmopathy (dated by TCRdb to about 2019). As for the study more broadly: Peripheral blood samples were taken at initial diagnosis, before any treatment was given. To identify TCR V-J signatures that set the groups apart, the researchers used a discovery cohort of more than 95 patients, made up of around 42 with Graves' ophthalmopathy and about 59 with stable Graves' hyperthyroidism. Prospective prediction of ophthalmopathy was tested in an independent validation cohort of approximately 19 hyperthyroidism patients and 17 patients who later progressed to ophthalmopathy. For training and testing, the 100 or so patients in the discovery cohort were randomly divided in a 7:3 ratio. In about 6 Graves' hyperthyroidism patients, the study also compared T-cell repertoires from thyroid tissue with T-cell repertoires from blood. After sampling, hyperthyroidism patients received methimazole starting at 30 mg daily, and ophthalmopathy patients received high-dose intravenous methylprednisolone. TCR Vbeta CDR3 sequencing of 135 peripheral blood samples (43 ophthalmopathy, 75 hyperthyroidism and some 17 progressor patients) is reported in the paper.

Overall study outcomes, separate from this receptor: Sample size was not statistically predetermined, and investigators were not blinded to group allocation. Most expanded thyroid clonotypes (frequency above 0.001) were also detected in blood, a finding suggesting that blood repertoires may reflect thyroid immune responses. Ophthalmopathy was separated from stable hyperthyroidism by a 13 V-J signature model, with over 85% sensitivity and just over 81% specificity obtained in cross-validation and 80%/75% obtained in testing. In validation, the model predicted progression to ophthalmopathy with just under 71% sensitivity and about 72% specificity, a median of about 6 months before onset.

Moderately to severely active disease, a Clinical Activity Score of at least 3, a NOSPECS grade of at least 4, and a duration under 3 months were present in ophthalmopathy patients. Patients with uncontrolled infections, other autoimmune diseases, pregnancy or lactation were excluded. Diagnoses were established on the basis of clinical symptoms, serum thyroxine and TRAb, thyroid ultrasound, and orbital computed tomography. Ficoll-Paque density gradient centrifugation was used to isolate PBMCs from around 9.1 ml of fresh peripheral blood. Total RNA was extracted using Trizol reagent, and RNA quality was assessed on an Agilent 2100 Bioanalyzer. The CDR3, from cysteine to phenylalanine, totals 19 residues. Only the CDR3 portion is preserved as DNA: 57 bases, with reading frame beginning at the first base. Reading the germline V gene gives CDR1 KGHDR and CDR2 SFDVKD. The junction carries 22 bases between V and J, which are trimmed by 3 bases and 2 bases respectively.

In this sample, this clonotype turned up many times. The antigen it recognizes is unknown. Base qualities are not at hand, and no much larger clone is one base apart. TCR beta CDR3 regions were amplified from RNA transcripts. For the first round of RT-PCR on the TCR CDR3, the HTBI primer set was used together with the Qiagen OneStep RT-PCR kit. The libraries were constructed in a second round of multiplex PCR and then size-selected and purified. Paired-end sequencing of the libraries was performed with 100 bp reads on an Illumina HiSeq2000. In the authors' own workflow: Raw data were processed with SOAPnuke, discarding reads with adapters, uncalled bases, mean Phred below 15, or no exact constant-primer or identifier match. COPE v1.2.5 was used to merge the high-quality paired reads, and each unique nucleotide sequence was defined as a clonotype. Clonotypes were aligned to IMGT TRBV, TRBD and TRBJ reference segments using MiTCR v1.1. The analysis included only V-J combinations with a frequency above 0.0001, which together covered 98% to 99.2% of the repertoires. The TCS score was defined as F50 (clonal expansion) divided by E x V (chaos), with BLOSUM62-based TCRdist calculated between CDR3 peptides within each V-J. Welch's t-statistics and random forest reduced roughly 530 V-J features to 13, which were used in a naive Bayes classifier (R e1071). TCRdb took the public reads, trimmed them with fastp at Q25, ran MiXCR for clone calling and kept in-frame beta chains. Each CDR3 protein gets just one entry, which takes the most common genes and DNA from the rows behind it. The V and J calls and clone size come from TCRdb's table, not from the authors' own analysis. For this sample the table gives about 590,000 distinct CDR3 sequences, of which 12% to 15% were detected only once. The top ten hold roughly 7% of the sample.

The source of this sequence is a young woman with Graves' ophthalmopathy. The sequence links TRBV24-1 to TRBJ2-1; 5 matching bases give a weak D call of TRBD2. Sample: blood. The CDR3 loop reads CATSDRDYRLAATYNEQFF. The DNA is TGTGCCACCAGTGATCGCGACTATCGGCTAGCTGCGACCTACAATGAGCAGTTCTTC.